Following are 9 T cell receptor beta chains from one sample sequenced in a study of T cells in women clearing cervical HPV infection. Profiled with immunoSEQ multiplex PCR; TCRdb holds only in-frame clones, not every one. The sample yields tens of thousands of clones, of which the top ten take up about 6.1%. The sequencing input was blood buffy coat. These TCRs come from a woman aged 18-70 years with a cervical HPV16 infection that either progressed to CIN3+ or cleared (not recorded which).

Remarks on this clone: The CDR3 end falls 3 residues outside the read, so it is completed with the germline J gene. This chain joins TRBV20-1 and TRBJ2-2, with a possible D match to TRBD2 (5 bases). V was pared by 2 bases and J by 3 bases, with 10 bases between. Germline CDR1 and CDR2: DFQATT and SNEGSKA (reference sequence). There are 14 residues in the CDR3. CDR3 sequence: CSARRGPYTGELFF. Incomplete CDR3 DNA: TGCAGTGCTAGACGCGGGCCGTACACCGGGGAG.

As for this clone: The read comes to an end 3 residues before the CDR3 does, leaving the germline J gene to fill in the end. This sequence joins TRBV12-3 or TRBV12-4 and TRBJ1-5; the D is unclear. Trimming stripped 5 bases from V and 0 bases from J, with 5 bases between. This CDR3 region has 13 residues. The DNA read from the CDR3 is TGTGCCAGCAGTGAGGGTAGCAATCAGCCC. Protein sequence: CASSEGSNQP. The entire CDR3 sequence reads CASSEGSNQPQHF.

Concerning this clone: The read finishes 3 residues shy of the CDR3 end, and the germline J gene is used to complete it. The chain carries TRBV19 and TRBJ2-5; no clear D gene. The CDR3 is 14 amino acids. The V gene lost 3 bases and the J gene lost 0 bases, with 8 bases spanning the gap. CDR1 is LNHDA and CDR2 is SQIVND in the germline V gene (reference sequence). The CDR3: CASSMNTDQETQYF. The sequenced part of the CDR3 DNA is TGTGCCAGTAGTATGAACACCGACCAAGAGACC.

A note on this clone: The read terminates 3 residues ahead of where the CDR3 ends, so the germline J gene completes it. The chain recombines TRBV20-1 with TRBJ1-6, with a tentative D call TRBD1 (6 bases). The V gene lost 2 bases and the J gene lost 0 bases, with 8 bases spanning the gap. There are 15 residues in the CDR3. Per the germline V gene, CDR1 is DFQATT and CDR2 is SNEGSKA (reference sequence). The CDR3: CSARQDSSYNSPLHF. CDR3 DNA (partial): TGCAGTGCTAGACAGGACAGCTCCTATAATTCACCC.

On this clone: Read data end 3 residues before the CDR3 end; the end is taken from the germline J gene. The genes are TRBV2 and TRBJ1-2; 7 nucleotides agree with TRBD1. The V gene end was trimmed by 1 base and the J gene end by 7 bases; junction bases not matched to a gene: 6. The CDR3 totals 14 residues. Germline V lookup: CDR1 SNHLY, CDR2 FYNNEI. The CDR3 here is CASSEVKGAGGYTF. The DNA read from the CDR3 is TGTGCCAGCAGTGAAGTAAAGGGGGCTGGTGGC.

As regards this clone: The sequenced fragment ends 3 residues before the CDR3 boundary, so the rest is inferred from the germline J gene. The gene calls are TRBV19 and TRBJ2-2, with 7 bases that match TRBD1. The CDR3 is 18 residues long. After removal of 4 bases from V and 0 bases from J, the junction contained 11 bases not matched to a gene. Germline V gene data show CDR1 as LNHDA and CDR2 as SQIVND (reference sequence). CDR3 bases read: TGTGCCAGTAGTACGAGACGAACCGGGACAGCGAACACCGGGGAG. It specifies CASSTRRTGTANTGE. The whole CDR3 region reads CASSTRRTGTANTGELFF. The full variable domain, completed using reference TRBV19 and TRBJ2-2, is DGGITQSPKYLFRKEGQNVTLSCEQNLNHDAMYWYRQDPGQGLRLIYYSQIVNDFQKGDIAEGYSVSREKKESFPLTVTSAQKNPTAFYLCASSTRRTGTANTGELFFGEGSRLTVL.

A note on this clone: The CDR3 end is not reached by the read, which stops 3 residues before it; the germline J gene fills it in. The gene calls are TRBV20-1 and TRBJ1-5, with TRBD1 matching over 7 bases. V trimming: 5 bases; J trimming: 7 bases; junction bases outside the gene matches: 5. This CDR3 has 12 amino acids. Germline-derived CDR1 and CDR2 are DFQATT and SNEGSKA (reference sequence). The CDR3 sequence is CSASDRVQPQHF. Incomplete CDR3 DNA: TGCAGTGCTTCAGACAGGGTACAGCCC.

In regard to this clone: The read ends 3 residues early relative to the CDR3; the germline J gene fills the gap. The chain has TRBV28 and TRBJ2-6; possibly TRBD1 for D (5 bases). The CDR3 is 14 residues long. V was cut by 7 bases and J by 2 bases, with 9 bases left in between. Germline CDR1 and CDR2: MDHEN and SYDVKM. The CDR3 is CASIQGTGANVLTF. Incomplete CDR3 DNA: TGTGCCAGCATCCAGGGTACTGGGGCCAACGTC.

Of note for this clone: The read finishes 3 residues shy of the CDR3 end, and the germline J gene is used to complete it. The rearrangement uses TRBV7-9 and TRBJ1-2; 8 bases align to TRBD1. CDR3 length: 14 amino acids. CDR1 SEHNR and CDR2 FQNEAQ come from the germline V gene (reference sequence). The CDR3 loop is CASSPIRGPGGYTF. The CDR3 DNA, read in part, is TGTGCCAGCAGCCCGATCAGGGGGCCAGGGGGC. The full variable domain, its missing parts supplied by reference TRBV7-9 and TRBJ1-2, is DTGVSQNPRHKITKRGQNVTFRCDPISEHNRLYWYRQTLGQGPEFLTYFQNEAQLEKSRLLSDRFSAERPKGSFSTLEIQRTEQGDSAMYLCASSPIRGPGGYTFGSGTRLTVV.